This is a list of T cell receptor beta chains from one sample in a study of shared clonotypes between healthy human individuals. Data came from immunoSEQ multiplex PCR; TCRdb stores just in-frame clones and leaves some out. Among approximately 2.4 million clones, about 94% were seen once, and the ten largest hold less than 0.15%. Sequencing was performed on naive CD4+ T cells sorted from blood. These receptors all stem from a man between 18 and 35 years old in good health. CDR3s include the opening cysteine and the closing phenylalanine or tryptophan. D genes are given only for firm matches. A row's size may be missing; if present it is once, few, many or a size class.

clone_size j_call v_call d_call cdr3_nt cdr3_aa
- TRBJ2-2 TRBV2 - TGTGCCAGCAACGATCAGGGGGGGAGCGGGGAGCTGTTTTTT CASNDQGGSGELFF
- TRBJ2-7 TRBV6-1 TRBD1 TGTGCCAGCAGTTCACAGGGGGCCTACGAGCAGTACTTC CASSSQGAYEQYF
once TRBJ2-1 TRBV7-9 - TGTGCCAGCAGCTTAGCGGGATTGTGGGGTGAGCAGTTCTTC CASSLAGLWGEQFF
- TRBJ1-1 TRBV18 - TGTGCCAGCTCCCAACGACTGGGGCGGAACACTGAAGCTTTCTTT CASSQRLGRNTEAFF
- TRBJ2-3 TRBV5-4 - TGTGCCAGCAGCTTGGAATCTACAGATACGCAGTATTTT CASSLESTDTQYF
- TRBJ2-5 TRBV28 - TGTGCCAGCAGTTTGGGAGGACGGGAGACCCAGTACTTC CASSLGGRETQYF
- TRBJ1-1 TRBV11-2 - TGTGCCAGCAGCCTCCGGGGGAACACTGAAGCTTTCTTT CASSLRGNTEAFF
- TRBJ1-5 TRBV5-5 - TGTGCCAGCAGCTTGTTGCCCGCACAGCCCCAGCATTTT CASSLLPAQPQHF
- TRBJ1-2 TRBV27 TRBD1 TGTGCCAGCAGTGACAGGGGAAACTATGGCTACACCTTC CASSDRGNYGYTF
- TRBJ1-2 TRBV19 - TGTGCCAGTAGTATAGGGATGAACTATGGCTACACCTTC CASSIGMNYGYTF
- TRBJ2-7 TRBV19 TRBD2 TGTGCCAGTAGCTCTAGCGGTTTACTTTCCTACGAGCAGTACTTC CASSSSGLLSYEQYF
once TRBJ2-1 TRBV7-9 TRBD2 TGTGCCAGCAGCGTCTTTAGCGGGAGCTCCTACAATGAGCAGTTCTTC CASSVFSGSSYNEQFF
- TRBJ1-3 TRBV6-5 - TGTGCCACCGTCCCGGGGTCGAGAAACACCATATATTTT CATVPGSRNTIYF
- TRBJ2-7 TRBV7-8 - TGTGCCAGCAGCTCCCGGGACACCCCCTCCTACGAGCAGTACTTC CASSSRDTPSYEQYF
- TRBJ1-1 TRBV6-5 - TGTGCCAGCAGTAGTCTTCGTTCTGAAGCTTTCTTT CASSSLRSEAFF
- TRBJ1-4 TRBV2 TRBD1 TGTGCCAGCATCTCCTCGACAGGGGGGGAAAAACTGTTTTTT CASISSTGGEKLFF
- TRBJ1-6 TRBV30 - TGTGCCTGGGCCGCGGGCAGACAATATAATTCACCCCTCCACTTT CAWAAGRQYNSPLHF
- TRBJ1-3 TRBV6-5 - TGTGCCAGCCAAGTGTCCTCTGGAAACACCATATATTTT CASQVSSGNTIYF
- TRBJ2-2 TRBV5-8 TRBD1 TGTGCCAGCAGCGCCGACAGGGGCCGGCGGAATATTGCCGGGGAGCTGTTTTTT CASSADRGRRNIAGELFF
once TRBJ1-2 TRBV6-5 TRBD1 TGTGCCAGCAGTAAGTGGACAGGGGGAGTAGACAGCTACACCTTC CASSKWTGGVDSYTF
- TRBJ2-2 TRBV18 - TGTGCCAGCTCCCATCCGGGATCGGGAGTACGTACCGGGGAGCTGTTTTTT CASSHPGSGVRTGELFF
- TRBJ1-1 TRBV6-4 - TGTGCCAGCAGTGACTCAACAGGGTGGGACACTGAAGCTTTCTTT CASSDSTGWDTEAFF
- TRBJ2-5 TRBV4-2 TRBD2 TGTGCCAGCTCCCGCTCGGCGGGAGGGAACCAAGAGACCCAGTACTTC CASSRSAGGNQETQYF
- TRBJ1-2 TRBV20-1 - TGCAGTGTCCCCATCACTGCTGGCTACACCTTC CSVPITAGYTF
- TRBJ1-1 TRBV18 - TGTGCCAGCTCACCATTACAGGGCATGGCGAACACTGAAGCTTTCTTT CASSPLQGMANTEAFF
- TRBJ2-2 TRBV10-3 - TGTGCCATCACCACCGAATGGACAACCGGGGAGCTGTTTTTT CAITTEWTTGELFF
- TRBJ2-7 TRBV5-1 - TGCGCCAGCAGCTTGGGCGCCTCGGCATTTACATCGGGGTACGAGCAGTACTTC CASSLGASAFTSGYEQYF
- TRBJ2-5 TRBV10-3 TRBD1 TGTGCCATCAGTGGACAGGGTAGAGAGACCCAGTACTTC CAISGQGRETQYF
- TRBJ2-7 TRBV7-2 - TGTGCCAGCAGCTTAGGATCAGGGCGATCCTACGAGCAGTACTTC CASSLGSGRSYEQYF
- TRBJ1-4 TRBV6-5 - TGTGCCAGCAGAATGTCGCAGGGTAACGAAAAACTGTTTTTT CASRMSQGNEKLFF
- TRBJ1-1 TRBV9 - TGTGCCAGCAGCGTACAATCATTGAACACTGAAGCTTTCTTT CASSVQSLNTEAFF
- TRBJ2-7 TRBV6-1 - TGTGCCAGCAGTGAAGCGGGGCCATACGAGCAGTACTTC CASSEAGPYEQYF
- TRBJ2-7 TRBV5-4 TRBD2 TGTGCCAGCAGCTTTGGTGGCGGGAGGAATTCCTACGAGCAGTACTTC CASSFGGGRNSYEQYF
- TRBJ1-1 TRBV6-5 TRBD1 TGTGCCAGCAGCTCCGGCACACAGGGGACTCCTGAAGCTTTCTTT CASSSGTQGTPEAFF
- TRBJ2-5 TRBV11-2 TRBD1 TGTGCCAGCAGCTCTATAGTCAAGGACAGGGGCCAAGAGACCCAGTACTTC CASSSIVKDRGQETQYF
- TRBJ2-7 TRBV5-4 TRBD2 TGTGCCAGCAGAGCCGGGACTAGCGGGCGTCTTGGGCTCGAGCAGTACTTC CASRAGTSGRLGLEQYF
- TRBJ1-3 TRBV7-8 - TGTGCCAGCAGCTTATTTCAGGAGGGGTCCATATATTTT CASSLFQEGSIYF
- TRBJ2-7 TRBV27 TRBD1 TGTGCCAGCAGTTTAAAGTCAGGGGGCACCTACGAGCAGTACTTC CASSLKSGGTYEQYF